The 17 T cell receptor beta chains in this list originate from one sample, sequenced in a study of shared clonotypes between healthy human individuals. Clones were sequenced by immunoSEQ multiplex PCR, and TCRdb holds only the in-frame ones, with some missing. The sample consists of 2 million to 3 million clones, 80% to 95% of them appearing once. Sample: naive CD4+ T cells from PBMCs. Subset: CD45RA+ positively selected. The source is a man aged 18 to 29 in good health. Some clones in this sample may be carry-over from other donors' samples.

The chain couples TRBV5-4 to TRBJ2-2, with D perhaps matching TRBD2 (5 bases). Germline CDR1 is SGHNT and CDR2 is YYREEE (reference sequence). Trimming removed 5 bases from V and 2 bases from J, with 13 bases in between. The CDR3 extends over 15 amino acids. The CDR3 is CASREAGRNTGELFF. CDR3 in DNA: TGTGCCAGCAGGGAGGCAGGCCGCAACACCGGGGAGCTGTTTTTT.

The chain joins TRBV6-1 to TRBJ2-2, with D perhaps matching TRBD2 (7 bases). The germline V gene has CDR1 MNHNS and CDR2 SASEGT. V lost 2 bases and J lost 6, with 10 bases in between. CDR3 length equals 14 residues. CDR3 region: CASSEQGRAGELFF. CDR3 in DNA: TGTGCCAGCAGTGAACAGGGGAGGGCCGGGGAGCTGTTTTTT.

V and J are TRBV27 and TRBJ1-5; D perhaps matches TRBD1 (6 bases). V shed 3 bases and J shed 3 bases, with 9 bases lying between them. CDR3 length: 14 amino acids. Looked up from germline, CDR1 is MNHEY and CDR2 is SMNVEV (reference sequence). CDR3 residues: CASSFAGANQPQHF. The CDR3 DNA reads TGTGCCAGCAGTTTCGCGGGGGCCAATCAGCCCCAGCATTTT.

To note about this clone: The sample holds other DNA sequences that translate to the same CDR3. The chain carries TRBV29-1 and TRBJ2-3, with a possible D match to TRBD1 (6 bases). V lost 3 bases, J lost 3 bases, and 7 bases lay in between. Germline lookup yields CDR1 SQVTM and CDR2 ANQGSEA. There are 12 residues in the CDR3. The CDR3 protein is CSVDRGTDTQYF. The CDR3 coding sequence is TGCAGCGTTGACAGGGGAACAGATACGCAGTATTTT.

The CDR3 sequence: CASSITHRTGGRTYEQYF. CDR3 nucleotides: TGTGCCAGTAGTATCACCCACCGGACAGGGGGAAGGACCTACGAGCAGTACTTC. The chain uses TRBV19 and TRBJ2-7, with 10 bases matching TRBD1. CDR1 LNHDA and CDR2 SQIVND come from the germline V gene (reference sequence). The V and J ends lost 3 bases and 2 bases, in that order; junction bases with no gene match: 13. CDR3 size: 18 residues.

The J gene is TRBJ1-2, the V gene TRBV6-4; TRBD1 might be the D (5 bases). The CDR3 sequence is 13 residues long. CDR1 and CDR2 (germline): MRHNA, SNTAGT. V was cut by 3 bases and J by 2 bases, with 7 bases left in between. DNA for the CDR3: TGTGCCAGCAGTGAGGGACGGAACTATGGCTACACCTTC. Its translation: CASSEGRNYGYTF.

The chain employs TRBV29-1 and TRBJ2-4; D possibly corresponds to TRBD2 (6 bases). V gave up 3 bases and J gave up 3 bases, with 15 bases separating them. The CDR3 consists of 15 residues. CDR1 SQVTM and CDR2 ANQGSEA come from the germline V gene. The CDR3, as DNA: TGCAGCGTTGAGGGGGACTTGCTATTCAAAAACATTCAGTACTTC. Translated: CSVEGDLLFKNIQYF. Filled out from reference TRBV29-1 and TRBJ2-4, the complete variable domain reads SAVISQKPSRDICQRGTSLTIQCQVDSQVTMMFWYRQQPGQSLTLIATANQGSEATYESGFVIDKFPISRPNLTFSTLTVSNMSPEDSSIYLCSVEGDLLFKNIQYFGAGTRLSVL.

The sample holds one count of this clone. The chain links TRBV29-1 to TRBJ2-5, with D uncertain. Between the trimmed V and J ends, which lost 7 bases and 5 bases, there was a span of 17 bases. The CDR3 has 13 amino acids. CDR1 SQVTM and CDR2 ANQGSEA come from the germline V gene. CDR3 amino acids: CSAQVGAGETQYF. In nucleotides, the CDR3 is TGCAGCGCCCAGGTCGGCGCTGGTGAGACCCAGTACTTC.

The rearrangement uses TRBV7-3 and TRBJ1-2; D ambiguous. Germline V gives CDR1 SGHTA, CDR2 FQGTGA. The CDR3 is 14 residues long. Trimming pared 0 bases from V and 5 bases from J, leaving 10 bases between. CDR3 region: CASSLTGVGYGYTF. The CDR3, as DNA: TGTGCCAGCAGCTTAACCGGGGTAGGATATGGCTACACCTTC.

V and J are TRBV4-1 and TRBJ2-1, with D perhaps being TRBD1 or TRBD2 (5 bases each). There are 15 residues in the CDR3. Germline assignment: CDR1 MGHRA and CDR2 YSYEKL. V was cut by 3 bases and J by 9 bases, with 18 bases left in between. The chain's CDR3 is CASSQLGPLRGEQFF. CDR3 bases: TGCGCCAGCAGCCAGCTGGGACCGCTTAGGGGTGAGCAGTTCTTC.

The sample holds one count of this clone. This chain connects TRBV28 to TRBJ1-3; the D gene is possibly TRBD1 (5 bases). The CDR3 runs to 15 residues. Germline CDR1 and CDR2: MDHEN and SYDVKM. The V and J ends lost 8 bases and 0 bases respectively, with 14 bases between them. The CDR3 loop reads CASDRGRFSGNTIYF. The CDR3 DNA is TGTGCCAGCGATCGGGGACGGTTCTCTGGAAACACCATATATTTT.

V is TRBV5-4 and J is TRBJ1-2; D is uncertain. Germline V gene sequence: CDR1 SGHNT, CDR2 YYREEE (reference sequence). V was cut by 0 bases and J by 7 bases, with 13 bases left in between. The CDR3 extends over 14 amino acids. The CDR3 sequence is CASSLAPGSAGYTF. The CDR3 DNA reads TGTGCCAGCAGCTTGGCGCCGGGTTCGGCTGGCTACACCTTC.

The gene calls are TRBV27 and TRBJ1-2; a weak D match, TRBD1 (5 bases). The V gene lost 4 bases and the J gene lost 4 bases, with 16 bases spanning the gap. The CDR3 sequence is 15 residues long. In germline, CDR1 is MNHEY, CDR2 SMNVEV (reference sequence). CDR3 residues: CASSSLTGLGYGYTF. CDR3 coding DNA: TGTGCCAGCAGTTCGCTGACGGGGCTCGGCTATGGCTACACCTTC.

V and J are TRBV14 and TRBJ2-7; a possible D gene is TRBD1 (6 bases). The CDR3 consists of 15 residues. Between the trimmed V and J ends, which lost 0 bases and 8 bases, there was a span of 17 bases. The germline CDR1 and CDR2 sequences are SGHDN and FVKESK. CDR3 coding DNA: TGTGCCAGCAGCCAAGACCCAAGCTTCAGGGGACAGCAGTACTTC. Its translation: CASSQDPSFRGQQYF.

This chain links TRBV11-2 with TRBJ2-4; the D is unclear. The CDR3 consists of 13 residues. V was shortened by 5 bases and J by 4 bases, with 9 bases between the two germline ends. Germline CDR1 SGHAT, CDR2 FQNNGV. The CDR3, as DNA: TGTGCCAGCAGCCCAGACGGAAAAAACATTCAGTACTTC. As protein: CASSPDGKNIQYF.

The count of this clone is one. This chain uses TRBV5-1 with TRBJ2-1, with TRBD2 identical over 8 bases. CDR3 length: 16 amino acids. Per the germline V gene, CDR1 is SGHRS and CDR2 is YFSETQ. The trim removed 0 bases at V and 4 bases at J, leaving 6 bases unmatched. The CDR3 sequence is CASSLGTSPTYNEQFF. In DNA form, the CDR3 reads TGCGCCAGCAGCTTGGGGACTAGCCCAACTTACAATGAGCAGTTCTTC.

The chain carries TRBV28 and TRBJ2-5; no firm D call. Looked up from germline, CDR1 is MDHEN and CDR2 is SYDVKM. This CDR3 contains 14 residues. Trimming took off 2 bases at V and 1 base at J, with 8 bases between the two ends. CDR3: CASSLGSFQETQYF. For the CDR3, the DNA is TGTGCCAGCAGTTTAGGCAGTTTCCAAGAGACCCAGTACTTC.